This TCR beta chain came from a study of blood T cells in healthy people across ages. The study, taken as a whole, reports: Diversity of TCR beta per million T cells declined in a roughly linear way with age.

Germline-derived CDR1 and CDR2 are MNHNS and SASEGT. This CDR3 is built from 14 residues. This clonotype turned up a few times. What it binds is not known. The authors ran a second PCR of about 6 to 12 cycles using a sample-barcoded 5' primer and a J-beta primer mix. With 12 random nucleotides, a template-switch adaptor tagged each individual cDNA molecule. In TCRdb, the 5' RACE reads were re-called with MiXCR into one record per CDR3 protein. In the table there are around 1,800,000 distinct CDR3 sequences, roughly two fifths of which are singletons. No fewer than 5.5 micrograms of total RNA were isolated from every sample.

The sequence was collected from a human donor in good health. Sequenced material: blood. The V call is TRBV6-1, the J call TRBJ2-4; either TRBD1 or TRBD2 may fit D (5 bases each). Gene TRBJ2-7 matches the end of the DNA better, so the J call may be wrong. CDR3 nucleotides: TGTGCCAGCAGTGAACTGGGGGAACGGGACGAGCAGTACTTC. It translates to CASSELGERDEQYF.